The clone carrying this T cell receptor beta chain was counted once. Its antigen is unidentified. CDR1 is DFQATT and CDR2 is SNEGSKA in the germline V gene (reference sequence). CDR3 length equals 15 residues. V lost 1 base and J 9 bases, leaving 22 bases between the germline ends. Researchers made TCR beta libraries by using iRepertoire HTBI primers and running Arm-PCR on CDR3 regions. Authors' processing steps: From all samples, identification returned 14 TRBJ and 60 to 80 TRBV segments. TCRdb itself ran the multiplex PCR reads through MiXCR, one entry per CDR3 protein. The V and J calls were determined by TCRdb, not by the authors. The repertoire holds a few hundred thousand distinct CDR3 sequences, with roughly 21% as singletons. This sample was included in a study of regulatory T cells in long-lasting Graves disease. For the study at large: Those with persistent Graves' disease had received antithyroid drugs for over 5 years with positive TSH receptor antibodies. Points from the study as a whole: Newly diagnosed patients shared more than 750 public clonotypes; persistent patients shared approximately 2,700. Persistent Graves' patients had lower TCR diversity than newly diagnosed ones.

The time point was: persistent/refractory GD, antithyroid drugs over 5 years with positive TRAb. RNA from PBMCs was the source of the TCR library. The source of this sequence is a female donor with Graves disease. The V gene is TRBV20-1, the J gene TRBJ2-7; D might be TRBD1 or TRBD2, each matching 7 bases. The sequenced sample was peripheral blood mononuclear cells (PBMCs), obtained when the disease was refractory, from a patient treated with antithyroid drugs. CDR3 DNA: TGCAGTGCTAGAGGCTCAGCGGGACAGCCGATCGGGCAGTACTTC. Its translation is CSARGSAGQPIGQYF.